This TCR beta chain derives from a study of T-cell memory formation after mild COVID-19. Overall study results and limits: Of the contracting clones, CD4+ ones lay mainly in CM and EM, and CD8+ ones in EMRA. CD4/CD8 balance held among clones contracting day 15 to 85, and later expanders leaned CD4+.

A word on this clonotype: What it recognizes is unknown.

TCRdb re-analysed the 5' RACE reads in MiXCR, keeping a single row per CDR3 protein. Of 300,000 to 400,000 distinct CDR3 sequences in the sample, 25% to 30% were seen once. Trimming removed 4 bases from V and 6 bases from J; junction bases left unmatched: 5. Germline lookup yields CDR1 MGHRA and CDR2 YSYEKL. The CDR3 covers 14 residues. The receptor was isolated from an adult woman who had mild COVID-19 (a few samples of this study predate the infection). Cell type and time point are not known. The rearrangement links TRBV4-1 to TRBJ2-7, with 11 bases that match TRBD1. Source material: PBMCs or a T cell subset sorted from them (not recorded which). DNA for the CDR3: TGCGCCAGCAGCCGAGGACAGGGGGCCTGCGAGCAGTACTTC. Translation: CASSRGQGACEQYF.